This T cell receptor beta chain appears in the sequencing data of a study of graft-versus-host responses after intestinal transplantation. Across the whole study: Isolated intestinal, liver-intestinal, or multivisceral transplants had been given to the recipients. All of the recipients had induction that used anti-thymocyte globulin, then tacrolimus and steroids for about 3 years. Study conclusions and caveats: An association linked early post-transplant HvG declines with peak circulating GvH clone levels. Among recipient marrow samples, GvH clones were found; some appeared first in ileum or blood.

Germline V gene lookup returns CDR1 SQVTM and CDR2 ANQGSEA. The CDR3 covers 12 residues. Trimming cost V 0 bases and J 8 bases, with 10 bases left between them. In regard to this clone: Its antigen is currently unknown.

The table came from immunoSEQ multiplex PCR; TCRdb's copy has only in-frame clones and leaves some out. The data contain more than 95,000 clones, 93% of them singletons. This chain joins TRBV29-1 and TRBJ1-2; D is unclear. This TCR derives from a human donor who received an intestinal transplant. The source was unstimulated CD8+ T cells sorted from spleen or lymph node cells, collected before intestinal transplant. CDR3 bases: TGCAGCGTTGAAGATCCGGTGGAGGGCTACACCTTC. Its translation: CSVEDPVEGYTF.